These T cell receptor beta chains were read from a single sample in a study of blood T cell repertoires in COVID-19. Libraries were prepared by immunoSEQ multiplex PCR; TCRdb keeps only in-frame clonotypes and omits some of them. Of 150,000 to 200,000 clones listed, around 89% were seen once; the top ten hold approximately 0.77%. Sequenced sample: PBMCs or T cells enriched from blood (not recorded which). These receptors were obtained from a woman aged 18 to 35 who had recovered from COVID-19. Each CDR3 is given with its conserved first and last residue. The D gene is left open where the match is weak. Only some rows state a clone size, as once, few, many or a class for expanded clones.

CDR3aa	CDR3nt	abundance	d_gene	j_gene	v_gene
CASSPLPGLAHAPGVYEQYF	TGCGCCAGCAGCCCACTCCCGGGACTAGCGCACGCCCCGGGGGTATACGAGCAGTACTTC	NA	TRBD2	TRBJ2-7	TRBV5-1
CAVQVGGLGNNYGYTF	TGTGCCGTCCAGGTCGGGGGTTTGGGAAACAACTATGGCTACACCTTC	NA	NA	TRBJ1-2	TRBV28
CASSNGAGQGNSNQPQHF	TGTGCCAGCAGTAACGGCGCGGGACAGGGCAATAGCAATCAGCCCCAGCATTTT	NA	TRBD1	TRBJ1-5	TRBV2
CASSGSGRGTDTQYF	TGTGCCAGCAGCGGTAGCGGGAGGGGCACAGATACGCAGTATTTT	NA	TRBD2	TRBJ2-3	TRBV9
CASSLVSYNEQFF	TGTGCCAGCAGTTTAGTCAGCTACAATGAGCAGTTCTTC	NA	NA	TRBJ2-1	TRBV12-3/TRBV12-4
CASSQGARYEQYF	TGCGCCAGCAGCCAAGGTGCGAGATACGAGCAGTACTTC	once	NA	TRBJ2-7	TRBV4-3
CASSLDSWGGGGQYF	TGTGCCAGCAGCTTAGACTCCTGGGGAGGGGGAGGGCAGTACTTC	once	NA	TRBJ2-7	TRBV7-8
CASSGQGQGGGQPQHF	TGTGCCAGTAGTGGCCAGGGACAGGGAGGAGGACAGCCCCAGCATTTT	NA	TRBD1	TRBJ1-5	TRBV19
CASSVRLAASSGANVLTF	TGTGCCAGCAGTGTAAGACTAGCGGCTAGCTCTGGGGCCAACGTCCTGACTTTC	NA	TRBD2	TRBJ2-6	TRBV6-1
CASTRLEVGNTEAFF	TGTGCCAGCACCCGGTTGGAGGTCGGGAACACTGAAGCTTTCTTT	few	NA	TRBJ1-1	TRBV3-1/TRBV3-2
CASSLAGVAKNIQYF	TGCGCCAGCAGCTTGGCAGGGGTAGCCAAAAACATTCAGTACTTC	NA	NA	TRBJ2-4	TRBV5-1
CASSYASGRAFNEQFF	TGTGCCAGCAGTTACGCCAGCGGGAGGGCCTTCAATGAGCAGTTCTTC	once	TRBD2	TRBJ2-1	TRBV6-5
CASSPTSRNEQFF	TGTGCCAGTAGTCCCACTTCGCGGAATGAGCAGTTCTTC	NA	NA	TRBJ2-1	TRBV19
CASGETGLQETQYF	TGTGCCAGCGGGGAAACAGGGCTTCAAGAGACCCAGTACTTC	NA	NA	TRBJ2-5	TRBV2
CASSRLAANEQFF	TGTGCCAGCAGCAGACTAGCGGCCAATGAGCAGTTCTTC	once	TRBD2	TRBJ2-1	TRBV11-1
CATTIVVGTDTQYF	TGTGCCACGACAATAGTAGTCGGCACAGATACGCAGTATTTT	NA	NA	TRBJ2-3	TRBV30
CASSLVGVPSSGNTIYF	TGTGCCAGCAGCTTGGTCGGGGTCCCCAGCTCTGGAAACACCATATATTTT	NA	NA	TRBJ1-3	TRBV5-5
CASGLKLDTSDTQYF	TGTGCCAGCGGCTTAAAACTCGACACTTCAGATACGCAGTATTTT	NA	NA	TRBJ2-3	TRBV14
CATSESAGSSYNEQFF	TGTGCCACCAGTGAATCAGCGGGAAGCTCCTACAATGAGCAGTTCTTC	NA	TRBD2	TRBJ2-1	TRBV24-1
CASSQEGLAPEQYF	TGTGCCAGCAGCCAAGAAGGGCTAGCCCCCGAGCAGTACTTC	NA	NA	TRBJ2-7	TRBV3-1/TRBV3-2
CASSSGVRSNYGYTF	TGTGCCAGCAGCTCCGGAGTACGGTCTAACTATGGCTACACCTTC	NA	NA	TRBJ1-2	TRBV7-2
CASSRRGAGGLEQYF	TGTGCCAGCAGCCGGCGGGGGGCGGGAGGGCTCGAGCAGTACTTC	NA	TRBD2	TRBJ2-7	TRBV3-1/TRBV3-2